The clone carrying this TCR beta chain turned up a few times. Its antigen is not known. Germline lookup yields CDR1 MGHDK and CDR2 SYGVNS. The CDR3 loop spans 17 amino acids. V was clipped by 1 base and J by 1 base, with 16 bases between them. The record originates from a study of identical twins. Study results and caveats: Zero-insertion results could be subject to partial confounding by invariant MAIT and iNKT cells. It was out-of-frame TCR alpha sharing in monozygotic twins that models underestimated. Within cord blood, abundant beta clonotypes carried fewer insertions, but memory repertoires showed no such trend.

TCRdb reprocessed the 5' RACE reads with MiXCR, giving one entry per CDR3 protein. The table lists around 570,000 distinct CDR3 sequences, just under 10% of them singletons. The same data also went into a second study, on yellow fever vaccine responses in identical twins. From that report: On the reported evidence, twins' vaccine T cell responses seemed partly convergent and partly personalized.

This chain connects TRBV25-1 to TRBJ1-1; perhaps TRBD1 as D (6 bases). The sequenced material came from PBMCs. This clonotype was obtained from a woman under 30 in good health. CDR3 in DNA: TGTGCCAGCAGTGAATGGGCCAGGGGAGGTCGGAACACTGAAGCTTTCTTT. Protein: CASSEWARGGRNTEAFF.